The 23 T cell receptor beta chains in this list originate from one sample, sequenced in a study of blood T cell repertoires in COVID-19. Assay used: immunoSEQ multiplex PCR; TCRdb lists only in-frame clones, some missing. The sample lists around 190,000 clones, around 75% occurring once. The sequenced sample consisted of peripheral blood. These receptors were obtained from a woman in her thirties or forties with COVID-19, enrolled during active disease.

The chain combines TRBV5-6 with TRBJ1-1; the D gene is possibly TRBD1 (5 bases). V shed 0 bases and J shed 4 bases, with 10 bases lying between them. CDR3 size: 14 residues. Germline CDR1 SGHDT, CDR2 YYEEEE. DNA of the CDR3: TGTGCCAGCAGCTTGGAACAGGAGGGCACTGAAGCTTTCTTT. This translates into CASSLEQEGTEAFF.

The J gene is TRBJ1-5, the V gene TRBV11-2, with D unresolved. V was pared by 6 bases and J by 6 bases, with 15 bases between. The CDR3 sequence is 14 residues long. Germline values: CDR1 SGHAT, CDR2 FQNNGV. The CDR3 region has the DNA TGTGCCAGCAGTTCCAGGAGCGGTGGTCAGCCCCAGCATTTT. This gives the protein CASSSRSGGQPQHF.

This clone was recorded a few times. The chain has TRBV19 and TRBJ2-1; TRBD2 aligns across 9 bases. This CDR3 spans 15 amino acids. J lost 9 bases, V lost 6 bases, and 12 bases had no gene match. Germline loops: CDR1 LNHDA, CDR2 SQIVND (reference sequence). CDR3 nucleotide sequence: TGTGCCAGTAGAGGCGGCGGGAGGGCCGCCAGTGAGCAGTTCTTC. Amino acids: CASRGGGRAASEQFF.

The rearrangement uses TRBV6-5 and TRBJ2-7, with 9 nucleotides matching TRBD2. Germline V gene lookup returns CDR1 MNHEY and CDR2 SVGAGI. V gave up 6 bases and J gave up 5 bases; unmatched junction bases: 8. The length of the CDR3 is 14 residues. The CDR3 protein is CASSNQREDNEQYF. The CDR3 nucleotides are TGTGCCAGCAGCAACCAGCGGGAGGATAACGAGCAGTACTTC.

The rearrangement links TRBV6-5 to TRBJ2-7; D gene uncertain. The CDR3 totals 14 residues. The germline V gene encodes CDR1 MNHEY and CDR2 SVGAGI. The V gene lost 3 bases and the J gene lost 5 bases, with 14 bases spanning the gap. The CDR3 sequence is CASSYQPGRDEQYF. The DNA of the CDR3 is TGTGCCAGCAGTTATCAGCCGGGTCGCGACGAGCAGTACTTC.

V is TRBV30 and J is TRBJ2-7; 7 bases match TRBD1. Germline V gene data show CDR1 as GTSNPN and CDR2 as SVGIG (reference sequence). Germline trimming cut 2 bases from V and 6 bases from J; bases unmatched to any gene: 4. This CDR3 has 12 amino acids. DNA for the CDR3: TGTGCCTGGAGTCCGACAGGGAGCGAGCAGTACTTC. Translation gives CAWSPTGSEQYF.

The chain links TRBV10-3 to TRBJ2-3; 8 bases align to TRBD2. Germline CDR1 is ENHRY and CDR2 is SYGVKD. CDR3 size: 15 residues. J lost 0 bases, V lost 10 bases, and 9 bases had no gene match. The CDR3 nucleotides read TGTGCCACTTTTGGCGGGAGGCATAGCACAGATACGCAGTATTTT. Residues: CATFGGRHSTDTQYF.

The chain couples TRBV7-2 to TRBJ1-5, with D possibly being TRBD1 (6 bases). The germline CDR1 and CDR2 sequences are SGHTA and FQGNSA. This CDR3 spans 17 amino acids. V lost 5 bases and J lost 2, with 19 bases in between. For the CDR3, the DNA is TGTGCCAGCAGCCCGCCGACAGGCCTAAGGGGCAATCAGCCCCAGCATTTT. This encodes CASSPPTGLRGNQPQHF.

J is TRBJ1-3 and V is TRBV11-3; D might be TRBD1 (6 bases). V lost 4 bases and J lost 7, with 14 bases in between. The CDR3 runs to 14 residues. Germline CDR1 SGHNT, CDR2 YENEEA. CDR3 in amino acids: CASSSPGTSNTIYF. CDR3 sequence (DNA): TGTGCCAGCAGCTCACCCGGGACAAGTAACACCATATATTTT.

The sample holds a few counts of this clone. The chain is built from TRBV14 and TRBJ2-2, with TRBD1 matching 7 bases. This CDR3 is 14 amino acids long. J was trimmed by 7 bases and V by 4 bases; bases with no gene match: 6. Germline V gene sequence: CDR1 SGHDN, CDR2 FVKESK. CDR3 loop: CASSPRQGLGELFF. CDR3 in DNA: TGTGCCAGCAGCCCCCGACAGGGCCTCGGGGAGCTGTTTTTT.

This clone was recorded a few times. The rearrangement links TRBV4-3 to TRBJ1-4; weak D call: TRBD1 (5 bases). V was pared by 0 bases and J by 4 bases, with 9 bases between. Germline lookup yields CDR1 LGHNA and CDR2 YSLEER. CDR3 length equals 15 residues. The CDR3 region is CASSQDGASNEKLFF. The CDR3 DNA follows: TGCGCCAGCAGCCAAGATGGGGCAAGTAATGAAAAACTGTTTTTT.

This clone has just a few counts. The rearrangement uses TRBV20-1 and TRBJ1-5; unclear D gene. Trimming took 7 bases from V and 0 from J, leaving 4 bases between them. CDR1 and CDR2 (germline): DFQATT, SNEGSKA (reference sequence). The CDR3 extends over 11 amino acids. Here the CDR3 DNA reads TGCAGTGGCGGTAGCAATCAGCCCCAGCATTTT. This sequence encodes CSGGSNQPQHF.

The genes are TRBV6-1 and TRBJ1-2, with unresolved D. V was pared by 2 bases and J by 6 bases, with 10 bases between. Per the germline V gene, CDR1 is MNHNS and CDR2 is SASEGT. The CDR3 has 13 amino acids. The CDR3 is CASSERSVNGYTF. In DNA, the CDR3 is TGTGCCAGCAGTGAACGGTCCGTGAATGGCTACACCTTC.

CDR3 DNA: TGTGCCAGCTCAACTGGGGACGGGGGAGCTTTCTTT. Protein sequence: CASSTGDGGAFF. The chain employs TRBV18 and TRBJ1-1; perhaps TRBD1 as D (5 bases). The germline gives CDR1 KGHSH, CDR2 LQKENI. The CDR3 consists of 12 residues. V lost 5 bases, J lost 10 bases, and 14 bases lay in between.

The gene calls are TRBV10-3 and TRBJ2-1; 10 bases fit TRBD2. Trimming at V came to 8 bases and at J to 8 bases, leaving 9 bases not matched to a gene. This CDR3 contains 14 residues. Germline CDR1 ENHRY, CDR2 SYGVKD. As DNA, the CDR3 is TGTGCCATCTCTACTAGCGGGACTTTCGATGAGCAGTTCTTC. Translated, it gives CAISTSGTFDEQFF.

The chain couples TRBV18 to TRBJ1-1, with D unclear. Deletions cut 2 bases from V and 1 base from J, with 11 bases between. Germline loops: CDR1 KGHSH, CDR2 LQKENI. The CDR3 is 15 residues long. The DNA of the CDR3 is TGTGCCAGCTCACCAAGCGGGAGGTCGAACACTGAAGCTTTCTTT. Translation gives CASSPSGRSNTEAFF.

The chain recombines TRBV7-9 with TRBJ2-1; the D gene is possibly TRBD1 (6 bases). V gave up 4 bases and J gave up 9 bases, with 16 bases separating them. CDR3 length: 14 residues. Germline values: CDR1 SEHNR, CDR2 FQNEAQ (reference sequence). CDR3 bases: TGTGCCAGCAGCTCGAACAGACAGGTCCCTGAGCAGTTCTTC. Its translation: CASSSNRQVPEQFF.

This chain joins TRBV25-1 and TRBJ1-2, with TRBD1 matching 7 bases. This CDR3 has 16 residues. The V segment lost 4 bases and the J segment 5 bases; nucleotides outside the gene matches: 13. Germline assignment: CDR1 MGHDK and CDR2 SYGVNS. The CDR3: CASSASGTVYFYGYTF. CDR3 sequence (DNA): TGTGCCAGCAGTGCCTCCGGGACAGTTTATTTTTATGGCTACACCTTC.

The chain uses TRBV7-9 and TRBJ1-1, with D possibly being TRBD1 (5 bases). V was cut by 5 bases and J by 10 bases, with 17 bases left in between. The CDR3 consists of 13 residues. Germline V gene sequence: CDR1 SEHNR, CDR2 FQNEAQ (reference sequence). Here the CDR3 reads CASSELLGLVAFF. The DNA of the CDR3 is TGTGCCAGCAGCGAGCTCTTGGGGCTCGTAGCTTTCTTT.

The chain has TRBV4-3 and TRBJ1-2; no definite D call. This CDR3 comprises 12 residues. Trimming cost V 1 base and J 3 bases, with 3 bases left between them. The germline V gene has CDR1 LGHNA and CDR2 YSLEER. This CDR3 is CASSQADYGYTF. DNA for the CDR3: TGCGCCAGCAGCCAAGCCGACTATGGCTACACCTTC.

This chain connects TRBV25-1 to TRBJ2-2; possible D gene TRBD2, 6 bases. V was shortened by 6 bases and J by 6 bases, with 14 bases between the two germline ends. The CDR3 covers 14 residues. CDR1 is MGHDK and CDR2 is SYGVNS in the germline V gene. CDR3 residues: CASSGVGGSGELFF. In DNA, the CDR3 is TGTGCCAGCAGCGGGGTGGGAGGATCCGGGGAGCTGTTTTTT. The full variable domain, with the rest looked up from reference TRBV25-1 and TRBJ2-2, is EADIYQTPRYLVIGTGKKITLECSQTMGHDKMYWYQQDPGMELHLIHYSYGVNSTEKGDLSSESTVSRIRTEHFPLTLESARPSHTSQYLCASSGVGGSGELFFGEGSRLTVL.

This chain connects TRBV7-9 to TRBJ1-2; maybe TRBD1 (6 bases). The CDR3 spans 14 residues. Germline V gene lookup returns CDR1 SEHNR and CDR2 FQNEAQ (reference sequence). The V end lost 2 bases, the J end lost 8 bases, and 15 bases lay between the germline ends. The CDR3 nucleotides are TGTGCCAGCAGCTTAAAAGACAGGTTCATAGGCTACACCTTC. This codes for CASSLKDRFIGYTF.

The genes are TRBV30 and TRBJ1-6, with 7 bases aligning to TRBD1. CDR1 GTSNPN and CDR2 SVGIG come from the germline V gene (reference sequence). CDR3 length equals 16 residues. J lost 0 bases, V lost 2 bases, and 4 bases had no gene match. CDR3 sequence (DNA): TGTGCCTGGAGTTGGTCAGGGGGCTCCTATAATTCACCCCTCCACTTT. It is translated as CAWSWSGGSYNSPLHF. The full variable domain, its missing parts supplied by reference TRBV30 and TRBJ1-6, is SQTIHQWPATLVQPVGSPLSLECTVEGTSNPNLYWYRQAAGRGLQLLFYSVGIGQISSEVPQNLSASRPQDRQFILSSKKLLLSDSGFYLCAWSWSGGSYNSPLHFGNGTRLTVT.